The T cell receptor (beta chain) under discussion was sequenced for a study of CD8+CD57+ T cells in acquired aplastic anemia. The overall study: Healthy CD8+ samples averaged about 11.0 million reads.

This clonotype was counted only a few times. The antigen remains undetermined. Investigators profiled TCR beta VDJ and CDR3 from genomic DNA template. TCRdb redid the calling of the reads with MiXCR, one entry per CDR3 protein. The sample has around 130,000 distinct CDR3 sequences, over 45% seen once. Overall study findings and caveats: With respect to CD8+ Simpson's diversity, patients and controls did not differ significantly.

Germline CDR1 SGHVS, CDR2 FNYEAQ. This CDR3 is 14 amino acids long. The V segment lost 4 bases and the J segment 8 bases; nucleotides outside the gene matches: 1. Sequences were obtained from sorted CD4+, CD8+, or CD8+CD57+ T cells (not recorded which) from PBMCs. The origin of this receptor is a human donor in good health, serving as a control. The chain joins TRBV7-6 to TRBJ1-6; 11 bases match TRBD1. DNA of the CDR3: TGTGCCAGCAGCTCGGACAGGGGGCATTCACCCCTCCACTTT. This translates into CASSSDRGHSPLHF.